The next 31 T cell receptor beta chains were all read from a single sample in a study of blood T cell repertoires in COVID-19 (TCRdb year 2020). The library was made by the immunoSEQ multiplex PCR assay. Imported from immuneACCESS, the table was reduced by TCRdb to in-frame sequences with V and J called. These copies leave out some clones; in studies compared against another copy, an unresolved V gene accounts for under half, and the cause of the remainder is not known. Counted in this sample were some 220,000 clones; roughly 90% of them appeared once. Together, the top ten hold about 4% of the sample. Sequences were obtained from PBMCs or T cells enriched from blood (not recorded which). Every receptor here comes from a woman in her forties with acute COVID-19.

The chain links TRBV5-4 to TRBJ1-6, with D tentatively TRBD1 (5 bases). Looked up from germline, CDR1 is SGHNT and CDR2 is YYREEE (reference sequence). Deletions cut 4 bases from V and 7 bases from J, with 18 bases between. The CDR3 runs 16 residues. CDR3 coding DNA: TGTGCCAGCAGCACCGTCAGTGGGGGAGGGAATTCACCCCTCCACTTT. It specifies CASSTVSGGGNSPLHF.

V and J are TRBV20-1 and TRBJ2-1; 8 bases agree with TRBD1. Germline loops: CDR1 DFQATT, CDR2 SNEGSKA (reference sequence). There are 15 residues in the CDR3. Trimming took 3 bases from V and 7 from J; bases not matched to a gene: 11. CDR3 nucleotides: TGCAGTGCTAGTTTCAGGGGGCAGGGGAAAAATGAGCAGTTCTTC. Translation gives CSASFRGQGKNEQFF.

The CDR3 sequence is CASSPLQGPTGNTIYF. The CDR3 DNA is TGTGCCAGCTCACCACTCCAGGGGCCTACTGGAAACACCATATATTTT. This chain uses TRBV18 with TRBJ1-3; TRBD1 might be the D (6 bases). There are 16 residues in the CDR3. Germline V lookup: CDR1 KGHSH, CDR2 LQKENI. Trimming shortened V by 1 base and J by 2 bases, and 12 bases separated the two germline ends.

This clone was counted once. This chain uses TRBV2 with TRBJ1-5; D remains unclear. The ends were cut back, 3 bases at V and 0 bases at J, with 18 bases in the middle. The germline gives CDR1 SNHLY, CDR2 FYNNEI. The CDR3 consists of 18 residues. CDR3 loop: CASSDGVWTAFSNQPQHF. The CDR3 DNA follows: TGTGCCAGCAGTGACGGGGTTTGGACTGCTTTTAGCAATCAGCCCCAGCATTTT.

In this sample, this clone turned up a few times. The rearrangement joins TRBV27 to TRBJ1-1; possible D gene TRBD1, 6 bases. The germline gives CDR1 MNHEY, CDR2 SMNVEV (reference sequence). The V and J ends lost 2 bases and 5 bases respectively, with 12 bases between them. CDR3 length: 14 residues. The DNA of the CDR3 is TGTGCCAGCAGTTTACAGGGGAAGGAAACTGAAGCTTTCTTT. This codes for CASSLQGKETEAFF.

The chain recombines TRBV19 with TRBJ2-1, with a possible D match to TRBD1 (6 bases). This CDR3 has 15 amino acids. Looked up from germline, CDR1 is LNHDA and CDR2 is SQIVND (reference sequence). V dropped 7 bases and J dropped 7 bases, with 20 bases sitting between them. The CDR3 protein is CASNNRDKPWNEQFF. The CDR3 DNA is TGTGCCAGTAACAACCGGGACAAACCTTGGAATGAGCAGTTCTTC.

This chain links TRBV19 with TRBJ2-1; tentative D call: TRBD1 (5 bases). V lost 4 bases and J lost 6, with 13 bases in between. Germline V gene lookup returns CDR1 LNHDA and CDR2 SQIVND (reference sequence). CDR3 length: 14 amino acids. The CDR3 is CASSTTQGANEQFF. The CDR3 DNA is TGTGCCAGTAGTACAACGCAGGGTGCCAATGAGCAGTTCTTC. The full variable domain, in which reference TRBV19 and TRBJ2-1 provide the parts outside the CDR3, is DGGITQSPKYLFRKEGQNVTLSCEQNLNHDAMYWYRQDPGQGLRLIYYSQIVNDFQKGDIAEGYSVSREKKESFPLTVTSAQKNPTAFYLCASSTTQGANEQFFGPGTRLTVL.

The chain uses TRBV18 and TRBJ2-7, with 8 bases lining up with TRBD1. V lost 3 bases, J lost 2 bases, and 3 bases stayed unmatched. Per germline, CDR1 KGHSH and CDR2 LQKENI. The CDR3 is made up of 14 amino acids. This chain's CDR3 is CASSPGQAPYEQYF. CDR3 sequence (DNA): TGTGCCAGCTCACCGGGACAGGCCCCCTACGAGCAGTACTTC.

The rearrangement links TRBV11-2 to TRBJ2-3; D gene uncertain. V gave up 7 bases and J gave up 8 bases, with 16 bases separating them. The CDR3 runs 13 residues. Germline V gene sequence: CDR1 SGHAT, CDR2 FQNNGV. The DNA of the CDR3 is TGTGCCAGCATCCAGACTTGGTTGGGTACGCAGTATTTT. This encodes CASIQTWLGTQYF. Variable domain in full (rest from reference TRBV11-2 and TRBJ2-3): EAGVAQSPRYKIIEKRQSVAFWCNPISGHATLYWYQQILGQGPKLLIQFQNNGVVDDSQLPKDRFSAERLKGVDSTLKIQPAKLEDSAVYLCASIQTWLGTQYFGPGTRLTVL.

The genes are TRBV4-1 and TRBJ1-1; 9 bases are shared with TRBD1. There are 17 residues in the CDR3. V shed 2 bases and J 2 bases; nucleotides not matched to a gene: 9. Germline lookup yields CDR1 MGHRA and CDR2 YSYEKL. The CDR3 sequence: CASSQTTGQGTNTEAFF. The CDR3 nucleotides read TGCGCCAGCAGCCAAACTACGGGACAGGGAACAAACACTGAAGCTTTCTTT.

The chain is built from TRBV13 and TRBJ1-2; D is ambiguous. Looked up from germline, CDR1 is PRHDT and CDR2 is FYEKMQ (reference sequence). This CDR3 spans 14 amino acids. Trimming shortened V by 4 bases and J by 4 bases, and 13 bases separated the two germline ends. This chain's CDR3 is CASSSTFSVYGYTF. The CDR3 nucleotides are TGTGCCAGCAGCTCCACTTTTAGCGTCTATGGCTACACCTTC.

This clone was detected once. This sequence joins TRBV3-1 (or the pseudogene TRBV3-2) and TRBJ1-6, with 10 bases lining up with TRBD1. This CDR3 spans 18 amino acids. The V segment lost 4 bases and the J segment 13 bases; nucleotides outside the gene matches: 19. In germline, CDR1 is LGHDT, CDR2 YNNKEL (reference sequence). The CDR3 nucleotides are TGTGCCAGCAGCCGATCAACCGGGACAGGGGCCTCCCGACCCCCCCTCCACTTT. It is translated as CASSRSTGTGASRPPLHF.

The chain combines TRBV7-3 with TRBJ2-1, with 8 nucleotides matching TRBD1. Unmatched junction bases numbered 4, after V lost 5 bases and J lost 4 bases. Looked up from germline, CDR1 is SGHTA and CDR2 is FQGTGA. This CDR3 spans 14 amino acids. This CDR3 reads CASSEDRAYNEQFF. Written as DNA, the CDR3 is TGTGCCAGCAGCGAGGACAGGGCTTACAATGAGCAGTTCTTC.

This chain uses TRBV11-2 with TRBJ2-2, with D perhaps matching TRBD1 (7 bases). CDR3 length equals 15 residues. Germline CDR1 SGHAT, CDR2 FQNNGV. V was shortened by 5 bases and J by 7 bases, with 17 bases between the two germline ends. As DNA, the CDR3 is TGTGCCAGCAGCCTCAGGGGGGCATCCATCGGGGAGCTGTTTTTT. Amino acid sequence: CASSLRGASIGELFF.

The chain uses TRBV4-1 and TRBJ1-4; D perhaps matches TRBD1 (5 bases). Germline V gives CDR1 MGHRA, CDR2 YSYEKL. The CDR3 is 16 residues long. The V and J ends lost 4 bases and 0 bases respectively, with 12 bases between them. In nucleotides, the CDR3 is TGCGCCAGCAGCCCATTAGGGGTCTCAACTAATGAAAAACTGTTTTTT. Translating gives CASSPLGVSTNEKLFF.

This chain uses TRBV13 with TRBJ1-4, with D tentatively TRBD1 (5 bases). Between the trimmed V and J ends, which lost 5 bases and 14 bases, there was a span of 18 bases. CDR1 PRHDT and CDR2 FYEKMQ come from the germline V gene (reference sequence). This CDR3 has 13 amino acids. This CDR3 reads CASSPNGAGVLFF. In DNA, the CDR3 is TGTGCCAGCAGCCCCAACGGGGCGGGGGTCCTGTTTTTT.

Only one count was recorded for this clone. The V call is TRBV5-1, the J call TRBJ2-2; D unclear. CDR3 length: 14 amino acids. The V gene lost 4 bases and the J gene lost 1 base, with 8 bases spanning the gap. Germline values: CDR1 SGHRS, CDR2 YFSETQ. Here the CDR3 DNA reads TGCGCCAGCAGCCACAGAGAGAACACCGGGGAGCTGTTTTTT. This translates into CASSHRENTGELFF.

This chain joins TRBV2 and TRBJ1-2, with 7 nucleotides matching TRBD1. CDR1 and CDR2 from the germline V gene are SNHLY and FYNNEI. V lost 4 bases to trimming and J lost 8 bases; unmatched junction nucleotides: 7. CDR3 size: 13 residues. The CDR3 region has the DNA TGTGCCAGCAGTGCGGACAGGTCTCGCGGCTACACCTTC. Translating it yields CASSADRSRGYTF.

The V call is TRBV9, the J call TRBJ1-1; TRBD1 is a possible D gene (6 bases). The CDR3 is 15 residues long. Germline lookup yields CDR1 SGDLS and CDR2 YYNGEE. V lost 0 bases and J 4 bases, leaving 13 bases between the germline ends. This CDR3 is CASSVDGGASTEAFF. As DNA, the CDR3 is TGTGCCAGCAGCGTAGACGGGGGGGCGTCCACTGAAGCTTTCTTT. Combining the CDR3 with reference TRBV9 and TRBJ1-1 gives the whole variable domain DSGVTQTPKHLITATGQRVTLRCSPRSGDLSVYWYQQSLDQGLQFLIQYYNGEERAKGNILERFSAQQFPDLHSELNLSSLELGDSALYFCASSVDGGASTEAFFGQGTRLTVV.

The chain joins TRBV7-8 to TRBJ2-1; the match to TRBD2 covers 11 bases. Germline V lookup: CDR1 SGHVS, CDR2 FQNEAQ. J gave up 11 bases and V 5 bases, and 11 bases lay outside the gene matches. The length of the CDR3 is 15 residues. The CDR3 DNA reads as TGTGCCAGCAGCAAACCGGGACTAGCGGCCCGTCAGCAGTTCTTC. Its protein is CASSKPGLAARQQFF. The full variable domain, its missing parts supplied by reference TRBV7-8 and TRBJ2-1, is GAGVSQSPRYKVAKRGQDVALRCDPISGHVSLFWYQQALGQGPEFLTYFQNEAQLDKSGLPSDRFFAERPEGSVSTLKIQRTQQEDSAVYLCASSKPGLAARQQFFGPGTRLTVL.

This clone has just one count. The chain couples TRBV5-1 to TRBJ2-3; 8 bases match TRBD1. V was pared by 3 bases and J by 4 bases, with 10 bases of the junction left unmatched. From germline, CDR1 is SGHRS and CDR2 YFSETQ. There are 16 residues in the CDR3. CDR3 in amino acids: CASSSPDRVVSDTQYF. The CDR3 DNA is TGCGCCAGCAGCTCCCCGGACAGGGTAGTTTCAGATACGCAGTATTTT.

The DNA of the CDR3 is TGTGCCAGCAGCCTAACAGGTGGGAATCAGCCCCAGCATTTT. Its translation: CASSLTGGNQPQHF. The genes are TRBV7-2 and TRBJ1-5; D is perhaps TRBD1 (5 bases). Deletions cut 5 bases from V and 4 bases from J, with 12 bases between. The CDR3 runs 14 residues. Germline V gene sequence: CDR1 SGHTA, CDR2 FQGNSA.

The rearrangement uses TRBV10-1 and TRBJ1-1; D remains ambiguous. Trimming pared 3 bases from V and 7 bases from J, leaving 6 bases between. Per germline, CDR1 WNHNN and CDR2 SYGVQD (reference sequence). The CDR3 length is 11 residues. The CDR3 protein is CASSDRDEAFF. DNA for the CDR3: TGCGCCAGCAGTGACCGGGATGAAGCTTTCTTT.

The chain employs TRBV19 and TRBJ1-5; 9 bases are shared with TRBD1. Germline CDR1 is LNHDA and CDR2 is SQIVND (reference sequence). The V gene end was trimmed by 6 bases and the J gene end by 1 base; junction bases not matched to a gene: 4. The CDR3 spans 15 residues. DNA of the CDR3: TGTGCCAGTAGAGTACAGGGGGCGAGCAATCAGCCCCAGCATTTT. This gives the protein CASRVQGASNQPQHF.

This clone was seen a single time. The CDR3 coding sequence is TGTGCCAGCAGCCCAACGGGACTCTCGAACACCGGGGAGCTGTTTTTT. This encodes CASSPTGLSNTGELFF. The rearrangement joins TRBV7-8 to TRBJ2-2; tentatively, D is TRBD2 (6 bases). The V gene lost 5 bases and the J gene lost 0 bases, with 13 bases spanning the gap. The CDR3 consists of 16 residues. Germline-derived CDR1 and CDR2 are SGHVS and FQNEAQ.

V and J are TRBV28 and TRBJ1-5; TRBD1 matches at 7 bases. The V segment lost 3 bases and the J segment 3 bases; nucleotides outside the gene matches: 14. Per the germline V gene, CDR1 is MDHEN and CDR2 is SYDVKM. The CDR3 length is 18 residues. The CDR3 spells CASSLPLLLGTVNQPQHF. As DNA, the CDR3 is TGTGCCAGCAGTTTGCCCCTCTTACTTGGGACAGTCAATCAGCCCCAGCATTTT.

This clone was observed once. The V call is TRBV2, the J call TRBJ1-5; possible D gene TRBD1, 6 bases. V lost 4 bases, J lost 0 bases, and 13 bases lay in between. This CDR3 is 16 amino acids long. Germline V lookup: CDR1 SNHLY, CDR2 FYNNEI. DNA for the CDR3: TGTGCCAGCAGTGCCCGGGACACCTATAGCAATCAGCCCCAGCATTTT. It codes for CASSARDTYSNQPQHF.

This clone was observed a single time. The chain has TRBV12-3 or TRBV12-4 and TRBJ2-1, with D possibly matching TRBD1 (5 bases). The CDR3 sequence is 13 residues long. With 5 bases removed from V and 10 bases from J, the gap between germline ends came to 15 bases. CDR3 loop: CASSPRRQTEQFF. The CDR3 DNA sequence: TGTGCCAGCAGTCCACGCCGACAGACCGAGCAGTTCTTC.

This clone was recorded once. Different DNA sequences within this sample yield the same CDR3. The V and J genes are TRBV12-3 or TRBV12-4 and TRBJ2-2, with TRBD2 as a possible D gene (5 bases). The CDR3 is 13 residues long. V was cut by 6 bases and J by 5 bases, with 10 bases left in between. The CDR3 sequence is CASSLARTGELFF. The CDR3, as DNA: TGTGCCAGCAGCCTAGCAAGGACCGGGGAGCTGTTTTTT.

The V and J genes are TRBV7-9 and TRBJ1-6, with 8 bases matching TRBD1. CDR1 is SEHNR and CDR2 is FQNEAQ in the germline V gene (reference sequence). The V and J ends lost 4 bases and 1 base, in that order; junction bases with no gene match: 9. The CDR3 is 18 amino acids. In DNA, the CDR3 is TGTGCCAGCAGCTCACGGACAGGGCTAGGGTCCTATAATTCACCCCTCCACTTT. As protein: CASSSRTGLGSYNSPLHF.

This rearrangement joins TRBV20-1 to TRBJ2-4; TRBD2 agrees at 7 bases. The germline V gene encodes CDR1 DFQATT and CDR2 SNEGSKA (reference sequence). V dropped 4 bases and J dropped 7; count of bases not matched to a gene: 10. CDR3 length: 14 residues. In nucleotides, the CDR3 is TGCAGTGCTACTGACCGGGGGGAGGGGAACATTCAGTACTTC. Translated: CSATDRGEGNIQYF.